Listed below are T cell receptor beta chains from one sample, sequenced in a study of shared clonotypes between healthy human individuals. Using immunoSEQ multiplex PCR, the repertoire was profiled, and TCRdb retains in-frame clones only, with some absent. The table records some 500,000 clones, 95% to 96% of them present only once. The sequencing input was naive CD4+ T cells sorted from blood. The source of these receptors is a woman in her thirties in good health. The CDR3 runs from the conserved cysteine through the conserved F or W. A D gene is named only where the DNA matches it firmly. Clone sizes are given selectively: once, few, many, or a class where the clone is expanded.

j_gene,d_gene,abundance,v_gene,CDR3aa,CDR3nt
TRBJ2-1,NA,NA,TRBV19,CASNPGGVQNEQFF,TGTGCCAGTAACCCGGGTGGGGTCCAGAATGAGCAGTTCTTC
TRBJ2-5,NA,NA,TRBV5-1,CASSFAGEETQYF,TGCGCCAGCAGCTTTGCTGGAGAAGAGACCCAGTACTTC
TRBJ2-1,TRBD2,NA,TRBV30,CAWTREGLWDEQFF,TGTGCCTGGACTCGGGAGGGCCTTTGGGATGAGCAGTTCTTC
TRBJ2-7,NA,NA,TRBV10-3,CAISAGTGGENEQYF,TGTGCCATCAGTGCGGGGACTGGGGGAGAGAACGAGCAGTACTTC
TRBJ2-1,NA,NA,TRBV28,CASSGTYSYNEQFF,TGTGCCAGCAGCGGGACTTACTCCTACAATGAGCAGTTCTTC
TRBJ2-3,NA,once,TRBV6-6,CASSGLDGLGTDTQYF,TGTGCCAGCAGTGGCCTCGACGGTCTGGGCACAGATACGCAGTATTTT
TRBJ2-7,TRBD2,NA,TRBV5-1,CASSLLAGGTEQYF,TGCGCCAGCAGCCTTCTAGCGGGAGGAACCGAGCAGTACTTC
TRBJ2-2,NA,NA,TRBV14,CASSPREPDNTGELFF,TGTGCCAGCAGCCCCCGGGAACCCGATAACACCGGGGAGCTGTTTTTT
TRBJ1-2,NA,once,TRBV6-5,CASTRALGYTF,TGTGCCAGCACTCGTGCTCTGGGCTACACCTTC
TRBJ1-5,TRBD1,NA,TRBV27,CASRRDRDQPQHF,TGTGCCAGCAGAAGGGACAGGGATCAGCCCCAGCATTTT
TRBJ2-5,NA,once,TRBV20-1,CSARGTVQYF,TGCAGTGCTAGAGGGACGGTCCAGTACTTC
TRBJ2-7,TRBD1,NA,TRBV5-4,CASSRGQDSYEQYF,TGTGCCAGCAGCCGAGGACAGGACTCCTACGAGCAGTACTTC
TRBJ1-5,NA,NA,TRBV9,CASSPYDRSNQPQHF,TGTGCCAGCAGCCCTTATGACAGGAGCAATCAGCCCCAGCATTTT
TRBJ2-2,NA,NA,TRBV6-5,CASSQGPGELFF,TGTGCCAGCAGTCAGGGTCCCGGGGAGCTGTTTTTT
TRBJ2-2,TRBD2,NA,TRBV28,CASSSLTSGSSGELFF,TGTGCCAGCAGTTCCCTGACTAGCGGGAGTTCCGGGGAGCTGTTTTTT
TRBJ2-7,NA,NA,TRBV13,CASSSTRRSYEQYF,TGTGCCAGCAGCTCGACTAGGCGCTCCTACGAGCAGTACTTC
TRBJ1-4,NA,NA,TRBV28,CASSFGGTNEKLFF,TGTGCCAGCAGTTTTGGAGGAACTAATGAAAAACTGTTTTTT
TRBJ2-1,NA,NA,TRBV2,CASSDSGGSNEQFF,TGTGCCAGCAGTGATTCAGGGGGGAGCAATGAGCAGTTCTTC
TRBJ2-1,NA,NA,TRBV28,CASSLTGSPYNEQFF,TGTGCCAGCAGCCTTACCGGCAGTCCTTACAATGAGCAGTTCTTC
TRBJ2-5,TRBD2,NA,TRBV9,CASSVDFPTSGREYQETQYF,TGTGCCAGCAGCGTAGATTTCCCGACTAGCGGGAGGGAGTACCAAGAGACCCAGTACTTC
TRBJ1-5,NA,once,TRBV15,CATGRVNQPQHF,TGTGCCACCGGCAGAGTTAATCAGCCCCAGCATTTT
TRBJ2-1,NA,NA,TRBV7-9,CASSSGSSYNEQFF,TGTGCCAGCAGCTCGGGAAGCTCCTACAATGAGCAGTTCTTC
TRBJ1-1,NA,NA,TRBV28,CASIRTPDTEAFF,TGTGCCAGCATCCGGACACCGGACACTGAAGCTTTCTTT
TRBJ1-1,TRBD1,NA,TRBV28,CASSSGQGANTEAFF,TGTGCCAGCAGTTCCGGACAGGGGGCAAACACTGAAGCTTTCTTT
TRBJ2-3,TRBD1,NA,TRBV19,CASRDRGLARITDTQYF,TGTGCCAGTAGGGACAGGGGGTTGGCTAGGATCACAGATACGCAGTATTTT
TRBJ1-2,NA,NA,TRBV29-1,CSVEVRPRTF,TGCAGCGTTGAAGTTAGGCCGAGGACCTTC
TRBJ2-2,TRBD2,NA,TRBV6-1,CASSDSLLAGVSSGELFF,TGTGCCAGCAGTGATTCATTGCTAGCGGGAGTTTCATCCGGGGAGCTGTTTTTT
TRBJ1-1,NA,NA,TRBV5-4,CASSHPTRQMNTEAFF,TGTGCCAGCAGCCACCCGACCCGACAAATGAACACTGAAGCTTTCTTT
TRBJ2-7,TRBD2,NA,TRBV9,CASSPRTSGAIYEQYF,TGTGCCAGCAGCCCCCGGACTAGCGGGGCGATCTACGAGCAGTACTTC
TRBJ2-2,NA,NA,TRBV11-2,CASSLTRGRPGELFF,TGTGCCAGCAGCTTAACACGGGGACGTCCCGGGGAGCTGTTTTTT
TRBJ2-7,NA,NA,TRBV7-2,CASSLVGEQYF,TGTGCCAGCAGCTTAGTGGGTGAGCAGTACTTC